A few counts support the clone carrying this T cell receptor (beta chain). The entry originates in a study of blood T cell repertoires in COVID-19. About the research overall: Acute-phase and convalescent COVID-19 samples originated in the United States, Italy and Spain. T cells, B-cell-depleted T cells, or PBMCs supplied cDNA or gDNA.

The CDR3 contains 14 residues. Germline CDR1 and CDR2: SEHNR and FQNEAQ (reference sequence). V was shortened by 0 bases and J by 5 bases, with 10 bases between the two germline ends. Per the original methods: Scientists estimated how many nucleated cells there were by amplifying reference gene primers. The table came from immunoSEQ multiplex PCR; TCRdb's copy has only in-frame clones and leaves some out. V and J calls and clone size are given by that table; D and trimming were obtained from the DNA. Among more than 300,000 clones listed, about 82% were seen once. This receptor was obtained from a woman in her forties or fifties with acute or convalescent COVID-19. The sample comprised peripheral blood. The genes are TRBV7-9 and TRBJ2-5, with D uncertain. CDR3 coding DNA: TGTGCCAGCAGCTTAGCTATGGCTTCGGAGACCCAGTACTTC. Amino acids: CASSLAMASETQYF.